The 17 T cell receptor beta chains in this list originate from one sample, sequenced in a study of OX40 agonist ivuxolimab in advanced cancers. Clones were read by immunoSEQ multiplex PCR, and TCRdb kept only the in-frame ones, dropping some. The sample consists of 150,000 to 190,000 clones, roughly 94% of them appearing once. The material was CD4+ or CD8+ T cells sorted from blood, obtained in a trial of the OX40 agonist ivuxolimab. These receptors all stem from an adult with an advanced solid tumor such as melanoma, head and neck, liver or kidney cancer.

The CDR3 DNA reads TGTGCCATCAGTGGGGCAGGGATTGCCTACAATGAGCAGTTCTTC. Residues: CAISGAGIAYNEQFF. The gene calls are TRBV10-3 and TRBJ2-1; maybe TRBD1 (5 bases). The CDR3 totals 15 residues. CDR1 and CDR2 (germline): ENHRY, SYGVKD. The ends were cut back, 4 bases at V and 2 bases at J, with 12 bases in the middle.

The V gene is TRBV12-2, the J gene TRBJ2-7. TRBV12-2 is a known pseudogene. The CDR3 runs 14 residues. The CDR3 protein is CASRLGGGTYEQYF. DNA of the CDR3: TGTGCAAGTCGCTTAGGTGGGGGAACCTACGAGCAGTACTTC.

The chain links TRBV4-1 to TRBJ1-2, with 9 bases lining up with TRBD1. After removal of 4 bases from V and 5 bases from J, the junction contained 5 bases not matched to a gene. The germline CDR1 and CDR2 sequences are MGHRA and YSYEKL. CDR3 length: 14 amino acids. In nucleotides, the CDR3 is TGCGCCAGCAGCCCGAGAGGGACAGGGTATGGCTACACCTTC. Encoded protein: CASSPRGTGYGYTF.

CDR3 sequence (DNA): TGTGCCAGCAGCTTTGGTGGCAGGGGGCGCGAATTGGTGAAACTGTTTTTT. Encoded protein: CASSFGGRGRELVKLFF. The chain uses TRBV12-1 and TRBJ1-4; no DNA check was done on the table's D call, TRBD1. TRBV12-1 is a recognized pseudogene. The CDR3 has 17 amino acids.

The chain links TRBV5-4 to TRBJ2-3; possibly TRBD1 or TRBD2 for D (5 bases each). Germline loops: CDR1 SGHNT, CDR2 YYREEE (reference sequence). The ends were cut back, 2 bases at V and 6 bases at J, with 10 bases in the middle. This CDR3 is built from 13 residues. This CDR3 is CASSFGGVDTQYF. CDR3 sequence (DNA): TGTGCCAGCAGCTTTGGGGGAGTTGATACGCAGTATTTT.

The J gene is TRBJ2-2, the V gene TRBV21-1; the table calls TRBD2, which could not be checked here. TRBV21-1 is assigned pseudogene status. The CDR3 runs 16 residues. CDR3 nucleotide sequence: TGTGCCAGCAGCAAAGCAAAGCTGGGGGGGCCCGGGGAGCTGTTTTTT. This translates into CASSKAKLGGPGELFF.

In this sample, this clone turned up a few times. The chain combines TRBV14 with TRBJ1-2; 11 bases fit TRBD1. V lost 3 bases, J lost 8 bases, and 5 bases stayed unmatched. The germline V gene has CDR1 SGHDN and CDR2 FVKESK. CDR3 length: 14 residues. The CDR3 loop is CASSQGQGVGGYTF. The DNA of the CDR3 is TGTGCCAGCAGCCAGGGACAGGGGGTTGGAGGCTACACCTTC.

The chain combines TRBV6-5 with TRBJ2-7; D remains unclear. The CDR3 totals 14 residues. Trimming pared 5 bases from V and 4 bases from J, leaving 15 bases between. Germline assignment: CDR1 MNHEY and CDR2 SVGAGI. CDR3 DNA: TGTGCCAGCAGTGAAGTGGGATCCCCTTACGAGCAGTACTTC. This gives the protein CASSEVGSPYEQYF.

The J gene is TRBJ2-5, the V gene TRBV21-1; the table gives TRBD1 as D, unverified against the DNA. TRBV21-1 is a known pseudogene. CDR3 length: 17 residues. CDR3 sequence: CASRTEVGRVYQETQYF. The CDR3 DNA reads as TGTGCCAGCCGCACCGAGGTGGGCAGGGTCTACCAAGAGACCCAGTACTTC.

J is TRBJ1-2 and V is TRBV2, with D perhaps TRBD1 (5 bases). Germline V gene lookup returns CDR1 SNHLY and CDR2 FYNNEI. With 6 bases removed from V and 3 bases from J, the gap between germline ends came to 11 bases. The CDR3 is 13 residues long. The CDR3 reads CASRESTDYGYTF. In DNA form, the CDR3 reads TGTGCCAGCAGAGAGTCGACAGACTATGGCTACACCTTC.

The chain couples TRBV19 to TRBJ2-1, with D maybe TRBD2 (6 bases). The V gene's germline CDR1 is LNHDA and CDR2 SQIVND (reference sequence). V was cut by 2 bases and J by 7 bases, with 15 bases left in between. The length of the CDR3 is 15 residues. CDR3 residues: CASSIPGGVVNEQFF. Here the CDR3 DNA reads TGTGCCAGTAGTATACCAGGAGGGGTGGTTAATGAGCAGTTCTTC. The full variable domain, completed using reference TRBV19 and TRBJ2-1, is DGGITQSPKYLFRKEGQNVTLSCEQNLNHDAMYWYRQDPGQGLRLIYYSQIVNDFQKGDIAEGYSVSREKKESFPLTVTSAQKNPTAFYLCASSIPGGVVNEQFFGPGTRLTVL.

This chain connects TRBV7-9 to TRBJ2-3, with D possibly matching TRBD2 (6 bases). Germline CDR1 and CDR2: SEHNR and FQNEAQ (reference sequence). The CDR3 is 12 amino acids. Trimming took 5 bases from V and 15 from J, leaving 18 bases between them. CDR3 region: CASSHPGGRSYF. In DNA form, the CDR3 reads TGTGCCAGCAGCCACCCCGGGGGACGAAGTTATTTT.

V and J are TRBV5-5 and TRBJ1-1; D might be TRBD1 (5 bases). The CDR3 consists of 14 residues. Germline loops: CDR1 SGHKS, CDR2 YYEKEE (reference sequence). Trimming removed 1 base from V and 0 bases from J, with 7 bases in between. Here the CDR3 reads CASSLWTMNTEAFF. CDR3 DNA sequence: TGTGCCAGCAGCTTGTGGACAATGAACACTGAAGCTTTCTTT.

The table lists this clone with a few counts. CDR3 nucleotide sequence: TGCGCCAGCAGCCAAGGTGGGAGGGACTACAATGAGCAGTTCTTC. Protein product: CASSQGGRDYNEQFF. This chain connects TRBV4-3 to TRBJ2-1, with 7 bases matching TRBD2. V lost 1 base and J lost 3; bases outside the gene matches: 3. Germline CDR1 reads LGHNA; CDR2 reads YSLEER. This CDR3 has 15 amino acids.

This sequence joins TRBV5-4 and TRBJ2-5, with 9 bases aligning to TRBD1. The CDR3 spans 14 residues. The germline V gene encodes CDR1 SGHNT and CDR2 YYREEE (reference sequence). Unmatched junction bases numbered 5, after V lost 4 bases and J lost 4 bases. The CDR3 sequence is CASSRQGEGETQYF. The CDR3 DNA is TGTGCCAGCAGCCGACAGGGGGAAGGAGAGACCCAGTACTTC.

This chain connects TRBV6-5 to TRBJ1-1, with D unclear. The CDR3 has 16 amino acids. Trimming shortened V by 0 bases and J by 2 bases, and 13 bases separated the two germline ends. CDR1 and CDR2 from the germline V gene are MNHEY and SVGAGI. The CDR3 sequence is CASSYSVWSVNTEAFF. The DNA for the CDR3 is TGTGCCAGCAGTTACTCCGTGTGGTCGGTAAACACTGAAGCTTTCTTT.

The chain links TRBV5-6 to TRBJ1-3; D possibly corresponds to TRBD1 (5 bases). Germline V gene lookup returns CDR1 SGHDT and CDR2 YYEEEE. Trimming shortened V by 5 bases and J by 2 bases, and 14 bases separated the two germline ends. The CDR3 is 15 amino acids. The CDR3 loop reads CASSELGVTGNTIYF. The CDR3 bases are TGTGCCAGCAGTGAATTAGGGGTAACTGGAAACACCATATATTTT. The complete variable domain, with remaining parts taken from reference TRBV5-6 and TRBJ1-3, reads DAGVTQSPTHLIKTRGQQVTLRCSPKSGHDTVSWYQQALGQGPQFIFQYYEEEERQRGNFPDRFSGHQFPNYSSELNVNALLLGDSALYLCASSELGVTGNTIYFGEGSWLTVV.